This is a list of T cell receptor beta chains from one sample in a study of T cells in localized non-small cell lung cancer. The data were produced by immunoSEQ multiplex PCR, yet TCRdb's version contains in-frame clones alone and is incomplete. The data contain 27,000 or so clones, around 86% of them singletons. The specimen was peripheral blood, collected before any cancer treatment. All receptors come from a woman aged 40 to 75 with stage I lung adenocarcinoma. CDR3s include the opening cysteine and the closing phenylalanine or tryptophan. The order of the fields is CDR3 protein, CDR3 DNA, V gene, J gene, D gene, clone size. D genes are given only for firm matches. Size tells how often a clone was seen (once, few, many) or the class of an expanded clone, and some rows leave it out.

CDR3aa: CASRTRNNYQPQHF; CDR3nt: TGTGCCAGCAGGACCCGGAACAATTATCAGCCCCAGCATTTT; v_gene: TRBV6-5; j_gene: TRBJ1-5; d_gene: .; abundance: .
CDR3aa: CASSPSTGDPNYGYTF; CDR3nt: TGCGCCAGCAGCCCTTCGACAGGGGATCCTAACTATGGCTACACCTTC; v_gene: TRBV5-1; j_gene: TRBJ1-2; d_gene: TRBD1; abundance: .
CDR3aa: CASSYSRTGLSEAFF; CDR3nt: TGTGCCAGCAGTTACTCTCGGACAGGGTTATCTGAAGCTTTCTTT; v_gene: TRBV6-5; j_gene: TRBJ1-1; d_gene: TRBD1; abundance: .
CDR3aa: CASSRNLEAETQYF; CDR3nt: TGCGCCAGCAGCCGCAACTTGGAGGCAGAGACCCAGTACTTC; v_gene: TRBV4-3; j_gene: TRBJ2-5; d_gene: .; abundance: .
CDR3aa: CASSPGRRGGRYNEQFF; CDR3nt: TGTGCCAGCTCACCAGGACGGCGGGGGGGCCGGTACAATGAGCAGTTCTTC; v_gene: TRBV18; j_gene: TRBJ2-1; d_gene: TRBD2; abundance: .
CDR3aa: CASNPLGRPGADTQYF; CDR3nt: TGTGCCAGTAACCCTCTGGGCCGTCCTGGGGCGGATACGCAGTATTTT; v_gene: TRBV19; j_gene: TRBJ2-3; d_gene: .; abundance: .
CDR3aa: CASLPRGFWSNQPQHF; CDR3nt: TGTGCCAGCCTCCCCAGGGGGTTCTGGAGCAATCAGCCCCAGCATTTT; v_gene: TRBV21-1; j_gene: TRBJ1-5; d_gene: .; abundance: few
CDR3aa: CASSAYEETQYF; CDR3nt: TGTGCCAGCTCAGCATACGAAGAGACCCAGTACTTC; v_gene: TRBV18; j_gene: TRBJ2-5; d_gene: .; abundance: once
CDR3aa: CASSEAETQYF; CDR3nt: TGTGCCAGCAGTGAAGCGGAGACCCAGTACTTC; v_gene: TRBV2; j_gene: TRBJ2-5; d_gene: .; abundance: .
CDR3aa: CASRQGIPGNTIYF; CDR3nt: TGTGCCAGCAGACAGGGGATTCCGGGGAACACCATATATTTT; v_gene: TRBV2; j_gene: TRBJ1-3; d_gene: TRBD1; abundance: .
CDR3aa: CASSPRGRPNEKLFF; CDR3nt: TGTGCCAGCAGCCCTAGGGGGCGGCCTAATGAAAAACTGTTTTTT; v_gene: TRBV27; j_gene: TRBJ1-4; d_gene: TRBD1; abundance: .
CDR3aa: CASTRDRTYNEQFF; CDR3nt: TGTGCCAGCACCCGAGACAGGACCTACAATGAGCAGTTCTTC; v_gene: TRBV7-2; j_gene: TRBJ2-1; d_gene: .; abundance: once
CDR3aa: CASSIRNRSGYTF; CDR3nt: TGTGCCAGTAGTATAAGGAACAGATCCGGCTACACCTTC; v_gene: TRBV19; j_gene: TRBJ1-2; d_gene: .; abundance: few
CDR3aa: CASSQEQGNTIYF; CDR3nt: TGCGCCAGCAGCCAGGAACAAGGAAACACCATATATTTT; v_gene: TRBV4-3; j_gene: TRBJ1-3; d_gene: .; abundance: .
CDR3aa: CASSGLGLDRLRPQHF; CDR3nt: TGTGCCAGCAGCGGGTTGGGCTTGGACAGGTTAAGGCCCCAGCATTTT; v_gene: TRBV7-2; j_gene: TRBJ1-5; d_gene: TRBD1; abundance: .
CDR3aa: CASRTFIEDTLSTDTQYF; CDR3nt: TGTGCCAGCAGGACATTTATTGAGGACACCCTAAGCACAGATACGCAGTATTTT; v_gene: TRBV2; j_gene: TRBJ2-3; d_gene: .; abundance: .
CDR3aa: CASSSNTGTGIGGYTF; CDR3nt: TGTGCCAGCAGTTCTAACACCGGGACAGGGATCGGTGGCTACACCTTC; v_gene: TRBV11-2; j_gene: TRBJ1-2; d_gene: TRBD1; abundance: .
CDR3aa: CASSARTSGVAALAYEQYF; CDR3nt: TGTGCCAGCAGCGCCCGGACTAGCGGGGTAGCAGCCCTTGCCTACGAGCAGTACTTC; v_gene: TRBV7-9; j_gene: TRBJ2-7; d_gene: TRBD2; abundance: .
CDR3aa: CASSRRLAGNDDTQYF; CDR3nt: TGTGCCAGCAGCCGCAGACTAGCGGGGAACGACGATACGCAGTATTTT; v_gene: TRBV7-9; j_gene: TRBJ2-3; d_gene: TRBD2; abundance: .
CDR3aa: CASNKEGDIGNTIYF; CDR3nt: TGTGCCAGCAACAAAGAGGGGGACATCGGTAACACCATATATTTT; v_gene: TRBV9; j_gene: TRBJ1-3; d_gene: .; abundance: .
CDR3aa: CASSGALEGELFF; CDR3nt: TGTGCCAGCAGCGGGGCCCTGGAGGGGGAGCTGTTTTTT; v_gene: TRBV7-2; j_gene: TRBJ2-2; d_gene: .; abundance: .
CDR3aa: CSARGAKLFF; CDR3nt: TGCAGTGCTAGAGGAGCCAAACTGTTTTTT; v_gene: TRBV20-1; j_gene: TRBJ1-4; d_gene: .; abundance: .
CDR3aa: CASSPDRYGYTF; CDR3nt: TGTGCCAGCAGCCCCGACCGGTATGGCTACACCTTC; v_gene: TRBV7-6; j_gene: TRBJ1-2; d_gene: .; abundance: .
CDR3aa: CASMMDGGNYYEQYF; CDR3nt: TGTGCCAGCATGATGGACGGAGGGAACTACTACGAGCAGTACTTC; v_gene: TRBV6-1; j_gene: TRBJ2-7; d_gene: .; abundance: .
CDR3aa: CASSQGFRDGHAYEQYF; CDR3nt: TGCGCCAGCAGCCAGGGGTTCCGGGACGGGCATGCCTACGAGCAGTACTTC; v_gene: TRBV4-1; j_gene: TRBJ2-7; d_gene: .; abundance: .
CDR3aa: CSPTSSYEQYF; CDR3nt: TGCAGTCCGACCAGCTCCTACGAGCAGTACTTC; v_gene: TRBV20-1; j_gene: TRBJ2-7; d_gene: .; abundance: .
CDR3aa: CASSPRQGTYNEQFF; CDR3nt: TGTGCCAGCAGCCCCCGACAGGGTACCTACAATGAGCAGTTCTTC; v_gene: TRBV11-3; j_gene: TRBJ2-1; d_gene: TRBD1; abundance: .
CDR3aa: CASSPDGSNQPQHF; CDR3nt: TGTGCCAGCAGCCCGGACGGTAGCAATCAGCCCCAGCATTTT; v_gene: TRBV11-3; j_gene: TRBJ1-5; d_gene: .; abundance: .
CDR3aa: CASRIPGQGMDGYTF; CDR3nt: TGTGCCAGCAGAATCCCGGGACAGGGGATGGATGGCTACACCTTC; v_gene: TRBV6-6; j_gene: TRBJ1-2; d_gene: TRBD1; abundance: few
CDR3aa: CASPGGAFHMNTEAFF; CDR3nt: TGTGCCAGTCCGGGGGGGGCGTTTCACATGAACACTGAAGCTTTCTTT; v_gene: TRBV5-8; j_gene: TRBJ1-1; d_gene: .; abundance: .
CDR3aa: CASSLLAGGHEQFF; CDR3nt: TGTGCCAGCAGCTTGTTAGCGGGGGGGCATGAGCAGTTCTTC; v_gene: TRBV11-2; j_gene: TRBJ2-1; d_gene: TRBD2; abundance: .
CDR3aa: CASGSPVDTQYF; CDR3nt: TGCGCCAGCGGGAGTCCAGTAGATACGCAGTATTTT; v_gene: TRBV10-2; j_gene: TRBJ2-3; d_gene: .; abundance: once
CDR3aa: CASSDVEAFF; CDR3nt: TGTGCCAGCAGTGACGTAGAAGCTTTCTTT; v_gene: TRBV6-4; j_gene: TRBJ1-1; d_gene: .; abundance: .
CDR3aa: CASSQVVGMAYEQYF; CDR3nt: TGCGCCAGCAGCCAAGTGGTAGGGATGGCCTACGAGCAGTACTTC; v_gene: TRBV4-3; j_gene: TRBJ2-7; d_gene: .; abundance: .
CDR3aa: CASSLSTRGMGNTIYF; CDR3nt: TGTGCCAGCAGCTTATCAACCAGGGGAATGGGAAACACCATATATTTT; v_gene: TRBV7-8; j_gene: TRBJ1-3; d_gene: .; abundance: .
CDR3aa: CASSEQSNQPQHF; CDR3nt: TGTGCCAGCAGTGAACAGAGCAATCAGCCCCAGCATTTT; v_gene: TRBV6-1; j_gene: TRBJ1-5; d_gene: .; abundance: .
CDR3aa: CAISEPRGGADYGYTF; CDR3nt: TGTGCCATCAGTGAGCCCCGGGGGGGGGCTGACTATGGCTACACCTTC; v_gene: TRBV10-3; j_gene: TRBJ1-2; d_gene: .; abundance: .
CDR3aa: CASSPGGASNQPQHF; CDR3nt: TGTGCCAGCTCACCGGGGGGGGCAAGCAATCAGCCCCAGCATTTT; v_gene: TRBV18; j_gene: TRBJ1-5; d_gene: .; abundance: .
CDR3aa: CASSTHEKLFF; CDR3nt: TGTGCCAGTAGTACCCATGAAAAACTGTTTTTT; v_gene: TRBV19; j_gene: TRBJ1-4; d_gene: .; abundance: .
CDR3aa: CASNGDGSTDTQYF; CDR3nt: TGTGCCAGCAACGGAGACGGGTCCACAGATACGCAGTATTTT; v_gene: TRBV4-2; j_gene: TRBJ2-3; d_gene: .; abundance: .
CDR3aa: CASSPPLGGTDTQYF; CDR3nt: TGTGCCAGCTCACCCCCGCTAGGGGGCACAGATACGCAGTATTTT; v_gene: TRBV18; j_gene: TRBJ2-3; d_gene: .; abundance: .
CDR3aa: CATSLSREYNSPLHF; CDR3nt: TGTGCCACCAGTCTATCCAGGGAGTATAATTCACCCCTCCACTTT; v_gene: TRBV15; j_gene: TRBJ1-6; d_gene: .; abundance: few
CDR3aa: CASTGTGGRGAFF; CDR3nt: TGTGCCAGTACCGGGACAGGGGGCCGGGGAGCTTTCTTT; v_gene: TRBV18; j_gene: TRBJ1-1; d_gene: TRBD1; abundance: .
CDR3aa: CASSSNYGYTF; CDR3nt: TGTGCCAGCAGCAGTAACTATGGCTACACCTTC; v_gene: TRBV7-2; j_gene: TRBJ1-2; d_gene: .; abundance: .
CDR3aa: CASSVTDGLNTEAFF; CDR3nt: TGTGCCAGCAGCGTAACGGACGGCTTGAACACTGAAGCTTTCTTT; v_gene: TRBV9; j_gene: TRBJ1-1; d_gene: .; abundance: .
CDR3aa: CASSTSGGATDTQYF; CDR3nt: TGTGCCAGCAGCACTAGCGGGGGTGCCACAGATACGCAGTATTTT; v_gene: TRBV6-4; j_gene: TRBJ2-3; d_gene: TRBD2; abundance: .